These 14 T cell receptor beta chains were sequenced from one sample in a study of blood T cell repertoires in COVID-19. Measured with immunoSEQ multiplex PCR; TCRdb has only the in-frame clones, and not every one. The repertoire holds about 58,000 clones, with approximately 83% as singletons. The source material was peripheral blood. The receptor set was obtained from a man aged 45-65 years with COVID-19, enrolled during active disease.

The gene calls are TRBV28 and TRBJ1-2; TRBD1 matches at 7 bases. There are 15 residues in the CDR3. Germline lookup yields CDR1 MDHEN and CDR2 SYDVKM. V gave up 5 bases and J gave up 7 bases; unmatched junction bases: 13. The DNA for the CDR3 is TGTGCCAGCAGTCTAGAGACCGGGACAGCTATTGGCTACACCTTC. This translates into CASSLETGTAIGYTF.

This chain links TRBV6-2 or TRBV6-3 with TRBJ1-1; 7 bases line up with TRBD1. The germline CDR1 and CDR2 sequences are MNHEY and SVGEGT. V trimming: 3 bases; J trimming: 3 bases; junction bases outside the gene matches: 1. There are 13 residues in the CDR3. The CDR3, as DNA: TGTGCCAGCAGTTATGACAGGGACACTGAAGCTTTCTTT. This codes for CASSYDRDTEAFF.

For the CDR3, the DNA is TGTGCCAGCAGAGAGACAGGGTACAATGAGCAGTTCTTC. It codes for CASRETGYNEQFF. The chain links TRBV6-5 to TRBJ2-1; 7 bases align to TRBD1. The CDR3 length is 13 residues. Germline V gives CDR1 MNHEY, CDR2 SVGAGI. With 6 bases clipped from V and 4 bases from J, the junction kept 3 bases outside the gene matches.

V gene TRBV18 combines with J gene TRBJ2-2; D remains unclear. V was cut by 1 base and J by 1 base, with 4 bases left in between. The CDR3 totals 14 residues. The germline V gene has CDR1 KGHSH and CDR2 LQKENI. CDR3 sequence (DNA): TGTGCCAGCTCACCACAACAGAACACCGGGGAGCTGTTTTTT. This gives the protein CASSPQQNTGELFF. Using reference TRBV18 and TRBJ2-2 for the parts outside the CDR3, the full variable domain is NAGVMQNPRHLVRRRGQEARLRCSPMKGHSHVYWYRQLPEEGLKFMVYLQKENIIDESGMPKERFSAEFPKEGPSILRIQQVVRGDSAAYFCASSPQQNTGELFFGEGSRLTVL.

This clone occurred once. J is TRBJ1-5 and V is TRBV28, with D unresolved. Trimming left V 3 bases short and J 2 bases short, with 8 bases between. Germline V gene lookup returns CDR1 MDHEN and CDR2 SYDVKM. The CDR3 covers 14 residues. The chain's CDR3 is CASSFLAGNQPQHF. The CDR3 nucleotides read TGTGCCAGCAGTTTCTTAGCTGGCAATCAGCCCCAGCATTTT.

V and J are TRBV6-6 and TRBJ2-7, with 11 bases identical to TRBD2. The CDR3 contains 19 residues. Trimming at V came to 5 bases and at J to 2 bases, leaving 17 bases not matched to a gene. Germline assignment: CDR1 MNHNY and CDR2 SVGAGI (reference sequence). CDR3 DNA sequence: TGTGCCAGCAGTCCGCGGCTAGCGGGGGGAACGAGTTCCACCTACGAGCAGTACTTC. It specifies CASSPRLAGGTSSTYEQYF.

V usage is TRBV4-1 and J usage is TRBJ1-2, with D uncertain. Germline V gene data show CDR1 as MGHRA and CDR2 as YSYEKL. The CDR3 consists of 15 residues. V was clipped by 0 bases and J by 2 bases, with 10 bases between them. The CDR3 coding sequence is TGCGCCAGCAGCCAAGACCCCGGAGGGAACTATGGCTACACCTTC. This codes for CASSQDPGGNYGYTF.

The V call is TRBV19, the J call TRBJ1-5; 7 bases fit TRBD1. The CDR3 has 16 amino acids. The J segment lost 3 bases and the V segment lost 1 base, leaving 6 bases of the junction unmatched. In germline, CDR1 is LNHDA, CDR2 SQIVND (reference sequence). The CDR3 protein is CASSIASTGDNQPQHF. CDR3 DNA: TGTGCCAGTAGTATAGCGTCCACAGGGGACAATCAGCCCCAGCATTTT.

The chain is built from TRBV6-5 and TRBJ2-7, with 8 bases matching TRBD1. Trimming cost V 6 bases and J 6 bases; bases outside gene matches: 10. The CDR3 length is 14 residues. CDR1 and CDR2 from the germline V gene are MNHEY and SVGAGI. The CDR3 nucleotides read TGTGCCAGCAGCCCACCCCGACAGGGGTCCGAGCAGTACTTC. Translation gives CASSPPRQGSEQYF.

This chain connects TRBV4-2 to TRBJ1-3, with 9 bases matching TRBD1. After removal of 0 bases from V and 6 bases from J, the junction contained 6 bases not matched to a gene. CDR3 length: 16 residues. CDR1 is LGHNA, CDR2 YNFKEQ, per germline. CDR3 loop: CASSQEGQGLTNTIYF. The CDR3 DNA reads TGTGCCAGCAGCCAAGAAGGACAGGGGCTGACAAACACCATATATTTT.

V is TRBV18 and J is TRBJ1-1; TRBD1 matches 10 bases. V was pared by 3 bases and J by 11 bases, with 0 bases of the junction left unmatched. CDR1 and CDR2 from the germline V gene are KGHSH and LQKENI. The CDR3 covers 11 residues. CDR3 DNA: TGTGCCAGCTCACCGGGACAGGGGGCTTTCTTT. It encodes CASSPGQGAFF.

CDR3: CSVSSGRGATGELFF. The CDR3 DNA is TGCAGCGTATCAAGCGGGAGAGGAGCCACCGGGGAGCTGTTTTTT. V is TRBV29-1 and J is TRBJ2-2; TRBD2 agrees at 8 bases. The germline CDR1 and CDR2 sequences are SQVTM and ANQGSEA. J lost 4 bases, V lost 6 bases, and 10 bases had no gene match. The CDR3 loop spans 15 amino acids.

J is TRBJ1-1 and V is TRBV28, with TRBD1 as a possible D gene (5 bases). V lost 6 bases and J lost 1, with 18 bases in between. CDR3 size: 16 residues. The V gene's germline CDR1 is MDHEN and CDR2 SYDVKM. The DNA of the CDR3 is TGTGCCAGCAGACCTGCTAACCGCCAGGGGAACACTGAAGCTTTCTTT. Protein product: CASRPANRQGNTEAFF.

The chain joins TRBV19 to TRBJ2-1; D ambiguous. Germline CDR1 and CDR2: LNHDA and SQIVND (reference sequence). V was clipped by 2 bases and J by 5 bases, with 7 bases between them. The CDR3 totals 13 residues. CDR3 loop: CASSIKLHNEQFF. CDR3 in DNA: TGTGCCAGTAGTATAAAACTACACAATGAGCAGTTCTTC.